This T cell receptor beta chain was recovered during a study of cytomegalovirus exposure and HLA in healthy donors. Trimming took 0 bases from V and 7 from J, leaving 15 bases between them. This CDR3 has 15 amino acids. Germline-derived CDR1 and CDR2 are MNHEY and SVGAGI. Vbeta (60) and Jbeta (13) primers were used in the PCR. Profiling relied on immunoSEQ multiplex PCR, and the TCRdb table lists in-frame clones only, not all of them. The sample includes a few hundred thousand clones, 70% to 85% of them seen just once. V is TRBV6-5 and J is TRBJ1-1, with a weak D call TRBD1 (6 bases). Specimen: PBMCs. The receptor was isolated from a woman between 40 and 50 years old in good health and CMV-seronegative. CDR3 protein: CASSYSGTRGSEAFF. The CDR3 nucleotides are TGTGCCAGCAGTTACTCAGGGACGAGGGGGAGTGAAGCTTTCTTT.